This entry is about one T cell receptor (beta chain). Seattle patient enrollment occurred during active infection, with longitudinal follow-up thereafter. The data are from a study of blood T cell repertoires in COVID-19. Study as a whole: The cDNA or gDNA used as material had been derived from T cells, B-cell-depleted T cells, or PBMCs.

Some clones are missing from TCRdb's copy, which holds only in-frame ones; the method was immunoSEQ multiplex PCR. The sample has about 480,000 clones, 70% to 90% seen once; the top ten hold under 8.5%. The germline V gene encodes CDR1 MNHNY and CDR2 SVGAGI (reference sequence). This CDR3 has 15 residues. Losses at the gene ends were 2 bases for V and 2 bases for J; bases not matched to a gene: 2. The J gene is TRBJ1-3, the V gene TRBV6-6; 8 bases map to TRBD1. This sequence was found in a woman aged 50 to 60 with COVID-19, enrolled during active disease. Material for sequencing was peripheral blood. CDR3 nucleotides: TGTGCCAGCAGTTACGGCAGGGGGCCTGGAAACACCATATATTTT. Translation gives CASSYGRGPGNTIYF.